A single sample gave rise to the 24 T cell receptor beta chains below, sequenced in a study of T-cell memory formation after mild COVID-19. MiXCR, applied by TCRdb to the 5' RACE reads, yields one record per CDR3 protein. The data show around 300,000 distinct CDR3 sequences, approximately 8.4% seen once. Sequencing was performed on PBMCs or a T cell subset sorted from them (not recorded which). These receptors came from a young man who had mild COVID-19 (a few samples of this study predate the infection). Cell type and time point are not known.

At least ten counts were recorded for this clonotype. The DNA of the CDR3 is TGTGCCAGCAGCCCTCGCTCGAACACTGAAGCTTTCTTT. Its protein product is CASSPRSNTEAFF. The chain recombines TRBV7-2 with TRBJ1-1; the D is unclear. From germline, CDR1 is SGHTA and CDR2 FQGNSA. With 5 bases removed from V and 1 base from J, the gap between germline ends came to 8 bases. This CDR3 comprises 13 residues. The full variable domain, rest sourced from reference TRBV7-2 and TRBJ1-1, is GAGVSQSPSNKVTEKGKDVELRCDPISGHTALYWYRQSLGQGLEFLIYFQGNSAPDKSGLPSDRFSAERTGGSVSTLTIQRTQQEDSAVYLCASSPRSNTEAFFGQGTRLTVV.

This clonotype was observed many times. The chain uses TRBV4-1 and TRBJ1-5, with TRBD1 as a possible D gene (6 bases). V lost 2 bases, J lost 0 bases, and 8 bases lay in between. The CDR3 length is 15 residues. The germline gives CDR1 MGHRA, CDR2 YSYEKL. For the CDR3, the DNA is TGCGCCAGCAGCCAAAGGGACATTAGCAATCAGCCCCAGCATTTT. Residues: CASSQRDISNQPQHF.

J is TRBJ2-1 and V is TRBV18; D unclear. Trimming left V 3 bases short and J 2 bases short, with 8 bases between. Germline values: CDR1 KGHSH, CDR2 LQKENI. The CDR3 is 14 amino acids. The CDR3 here is CASSPPQPYNEQFF. CDR3 bases: TGTGCCAGCTCACCCCCTCAGCCCTACAATGAGCAGTTCTTC.

This clonotype was detected a few times. V is TRBV5-6 and J is TRBJ2-3; TRBD2 aligns across 8 bases. CDR1 is SGHDT, CDR2 YYEEEE, per germline. The CDR3 has 14 amino acids. With 7 bases clipped from V and 3 bases from J, the junction kept 7 bases outside the gene matches. CDR3 coding DNA: TGTGCCAGCCTAGATTCGGGGGGGACAGATACGCAGTATTTT. It translates to CASLDSGGTDTQYF.

This clonotype was recorded once. This chain joins TRBV28 and TRBJ2-5; 10 bases fit TRBD2. In germline, CDR1 is MDHEN, CDR2 SYDVKM. Trimming at V came to 6 bases and at J to 4 bases, leaving 8 bases not matched to a gene. The CDR3 totals 15 residues. The CDR3 coding sequence is TGTGCCAGCAGCCCTCCTAGCGGGGGCGTAGAGACCCAGTACTTC. As protein: CASSPPSGGVETQYF.

The table lists this clonotype with a few counts. The gene calls are TRBV7-2 and TRBJ1-2; 7 nucleotides match TRBD1. V was pared by 1 base and J by 6 bases, with 8 bases of the junction left unmatched. Looked up from germline, CDR1 is SGHTA and CDR2 is FQGNSA. The CDR3 loop spans 15 amino acids. In DNA, the CDR3 is TGTGCCAGCAGCTTAGGGGCGACAGGGCCAAATGGCTACACCTTC. Its translation is CASSLGATGPNGYTF.

Many counts were recorded for this clonotype. The V call is TRBV4-1, the J call TRBJ2-1; no clear D gene. Looked up from germline, CDR1 is MGHRA and CDR2 is YSYEKL. The CDR3 is 15 residues long. Trimming shortened V by 4 bases and J by 5 bases, and 15 bases separated the two germline ends. In DNA form, the CDR3 reads TGCGCCAGCAGCCCCCAACCCTGGGCTGACAATGAGCAGTTCTTC. This codes for CASSPQPWADNEQFF.

This rearrangement joins TRBV6-5 to TRBJ2-2; no firm D call. This CDR3 has 14 residues. Germline V gene sequence: CDR1 MNHEY, CDR2 SVGAGI. Trimming stripped 0 bases from V and 5 bases from J, with 7 bases between. The CDR3 protein is CASSYSVVTGELFF. DNA of the CDR3: TGTGCCAGCAGTTACTCGGTGGTGACCGGGGAGCTGTTTTTT.

J is TRBJ1-5 and V is TRBV12-3 or TRBV12-4, with D perhaps matching TRBD1 (5 bases). CDR3 length: 13 amino acids. Trimming cost V 3 bases and J 7 bases, with 10 bases left between them. The CDR3 is CASSLRGGQPQHF. Written as DNA, the CDR3 is TGTGCCAGCAGTTTGCGGGGCGGGCAGCCCCAGCATTTT.

In this sample, this clonotype turned up many times. This chain connects TRBV7-2 to TRBJ2-1, with D perhaps matching TRBD2 (5 bases). The germline CDR1 and CDR2 sequences are SGHTA and FQGNSA. Trimming removed 1 base from V and 2 bases from J, with 9 bases in between. This CDR3 has 15 residues. CDR3 nucleotides: TGTGCCAGCAGCTTAGAGCGGAGGACCTACAATGAGCAGTTCTTC. Residues: CASSLERRTYNEQFF.

This clonotype was seen a handful of times. The J gene is TRBJ1-5, the V gene TRBV7-2; no clear D gene. The ends were cut back, 1 base at V and 2 bases at J, with 6 bases in the middle. Germline lookup yields CDR1 SGHTA and CDR2 FQGNSA. The CDR3 is made up of 14 amino acids. This CDR3 is CASSLDTGNQPQHF. The CDR3 DNA follows: TGTGCCAGCAGCTTAGATACAGGCAATCAGCCCCAGCATTTT.

The table lists this clonotype with a few counts. The rearrangement joins TRBV7-8 to TRBJ2-1, with no clear D. CDR1 is SGHVS and CDR2 is FQNEAQ in the germline V gene. The CDR3 sequence is 15 residues long. The V and J ends lost 0 bases and 5 bases respectively, with 11 bases between them. CDR3 sequence reads: CASSLARYTDNEQFF. CDR3 bases: TGTGCCAGCAGCTTAGCGCGGTATACCGACAATGAGCAGTTCTTC.

This clonotype was seen a few times. The CDR3 DNA follows: TGTGCCAGCAGTCCTAATAGCGGAGAGACCCAGTACTTC. This gives the protein CASSPNSGETQYF. The genes are TRBV6-4 and TRBJ2-5; tentatively, D is TRBD2 (6 bases). The CDR3 has 13 residues. Germline V gene lookup returns CDR1 MRHNA and CDR2 SNTAGT. V gave up 5 bases and J gave up 4 bases, with 11 bases separating them.

V is TRBV7-2 and J is TRBJ2-1, with TRBD2 matching over 9 bases. The CDR3 is made up of 15 amino acids. J was trimmed by 4 bases and V by 2 bases; bases with no gene match: 3. Looked up from germline, CDR1 is SGHTA and CDR2 is FQGNSA. For the CDR3, the DNA is TGTGCCAGCAGCTTATCGACTAGCGGATACAATGAGCAGTTCTTC. Amino acids: CASSLSTSGYNEQFF.

This clonotype was detected a few times. V gene TRBV7-9 combines with J gene TRBJ1-1, with unresolved D. The CDR3 spans 13 residues. Germline V gene sequence: CDR1 SEHNR, CDR2 FQNEAQ (reference sequence). Trimming removed 7 bases at V and 0 bases at J, with 9 bases between. The CDR3 nucleotides read TGTGCCAGCACCCGATATTTGAACACTGAAGCTTTCTTT. Protein product: CASTRYLNTEAFF. The variable domain in full, completed from reference TRBV7-9 and TRBJ1-1, reads DTGVSQNPRHKITKRGQNVTFRCDPISEHNRLYWYRQTLGQGPEFLTYFQNEAQLEKSRLLSDRFSAERPKGSFSTLEIQRTEQGDSAMYLCASTRYLNTEAFFGQGTRLTVV.

This sequence joins TRBV20-1 and TRBJ2-7; 8 nucleotides agree with TRBD1. V lost 3 bases, J lost 1 base, and 11 bases stayed unmatched. Germline CDR1 reads DFQATT; CDR2 reads SNEGSKA (reference sequence). The CDR3 extends over 16 amino acids. The CDR3: CSASDRGKLASYEQYF. The CDR3, as DNA: TGCAGTGCTAGCGACAGGGGAAAGCTAGCGTCCTACGAGCAGTACTTC.

This clonotype was seen only a few times. This sequence joins TRBV21-1 and TRBJ2-7; the table assigns TRBD2, which was not confirmed against the DNA. TRBV21-1 represents a pseudogene. The CDR3 spans 20 residues. The CDR3 bases are TGTGCCAGCGGGACTAGCGGGGGGGCCCTAGGGCCTAGCCCTTTTTACGAGCAGTACGTC. The encoded protein is CASGTSGGALGPSPFYEQYV.

Many counts were recorded for this clonotype. The chain joins TRBV4-3 to TRBJ2-1; D call uncertain. Between the trimmed V and J ends, which lost 5 bases and 10 bases, there was a span of 15 bases. Germline V gene sequence: CDR1 LGHNA, CDR2 YSLEER. CDR3 length: 13 residues. CDR3 loop: CASSYGDLGEQFF. CDR3 nucleotides: TGCGCCAGCAGCTATGGGGATTTAGGGGAGCAGTTCTTC.

The chain is built from TRBV6-5 and TRBJ2-4; perhaps TRBD2 as D (5 bases). The germline V gene has CDR1 MNHEY and CDR2 SVGAGI. V was cut by 2 bases and J by 9 bases, with 11 bases left in between. The CDR3 contains 13 residues. In DNA form, the CDR3 reads TGTGCCAGCAGTTACACCAACCGGGGCATTCAGTACTTC. Protein product: CASSYTNRGIQYF.

This clonotype was seen repeatedly, ten times or more. V usage is TRBV4-1 and J usage is TRBJ2-2; maybe TRBD1 (5 bases). The CDR3 runs 15 residues. From germline, CDR1 is MGHRA and CDR2 YSYEKL. V dropped 2 bases and J dropped 6 bases, with 13 bases sitting between them. The chain's CDR3 is CASSQLLRDPGELFF. CDR3 coding DNA: TGCGCCAGCAGCCAACTTCTCAGGGATCCCGGGGAGCTGTTTTTT.

This chain joins TRBV30 and TRBJ2-5, with D maybe TRBD1 (6 bases). The CDR3 consists of 13 residues. CDR1 and CDR2 from the germline V gene are GTSNPN and SVGIG (reference sequence). The germline V and J ends were trimmed by 0 bases and 9 bases, with 14 bases remaining between them. CDR3 sequence reads: CAWSVQVEGAQYF. CDR3 nucleotide sequence: TGTGCCTGGAGTGTACAGGTCGAGGGGGCCCAGTACTTC.

The DNA of the CDR3 is TGTGCCACCAGTGAGCGACTAGCGGGGGATCTCAATGAGCAGTTCTTC. Its protein is CATSERLAGDLNEQFF. The chain recombines TRBV24-1 with TRBJ2-1; 12 bases line up with TRBD2. From germline, CDR1 is KGHDR and CDR2 SFDVKD. The V segment lost 4 bases and the J segment 6 bases; nucleotides outside the gene matches: 6. This CDR3 has 16 residues.

This rearrangement joins TRBV7-2 to TRBJ1-2; D gene uncertain. Trimming removed 2 bases from V and 3 bases from J, with 7 bases in between. The CDR3 extends over 13 amino acids. The germline gives CDR1 SGHTA, CDR2 FQGNSA. The CDR3 bases are TGTGCCAGCAGCTTATACACGGACTATGGCTACACCTTC. It translates to CASSLYTDYGYTF.

This clonotype has a handful of counts. This rearrangement joins TRBV6-1 to TRBJ1-5, with a possible D match to TRBD1 (5 bases). This CDR3 has 14 amino acids. Germline loops: CDR1 MNHNS, CDR2 SASEGT. Between the trimmed V and J ends, which lost 8 bases and 7 bases, there was a span of 18 bases. CDR3 protein: CASSPARDAQPQHF. Written as DNA, the CDR3 is TGTGCCAGCTCCCCGGCCAGGGATGCACAGCCCCAGCATTTT.